The entry that follows covers one T cell receptor beta chain sequence. Its antigen is as yet unknown. Libraries were prepared by immunoSEQ multiplex PCR; TCRdb keeps only in-frame clonotypes and omits some of them. The sample shows approximately 20,000 clones, about four fifths of them seen only once. This record comes from a study of T cells and Merkel cell carcinoma outcomes. Study-wide findings and caveats: In Merkel cell carcinoma, repertoire and T-cell density reportedly predicted outcomes.

The length of the CDR3 is 15 residues. V trimming: 5 bases; J trimming: 5 bases; junction bases outside the gene matches: 3. Germline CDR1 reads SGHAT; CDR2 reads FQDESV (reference sequence). The chain carries TRBV11-1 and TRBJ2-1; 13 nucleotides match TRBD2. The source material was tumor tissue from Merkel cell carcinoma. The receptor was derived from a human donor with Merkel cell carcinoma. This CDR3 reads CASSPGLAGNNEQFF. The CDR3 coding sequence is TGTGCCAGCAGCCCGGGACTAGCGGGGAACAATGAGCAGTTCTTC.